This entry lists 26 T cell receptor beta chains sequenced from one sample in a study of blood T cell repertoires in COVID-19. The data were produced by immunoSEQ multiplex PCR, yet TCRdb's version contains in-frame clones alone and is incomplete. The repertoire holds about 200,000 clones, approximately 84% seen once, with around 7% in the top ten. Material: PBMCs or T cells enriched from blood (not recorded which). The receptors shown here come from a man in his forties who had recovered from COVID-19.

This clone was recorded once. The chain links TRBV5-6 to TRBJ1-1, with D perhaps TRBD1 (6 bases). Trimming left V 4 bases short and J 4 bases short, with 20 bases between. This CDR3 has 16 residues. Germline V CDR1 and CDR2: SGHDT, YYEEEE. The CDR3 loop reads CASSPRGGPSATEAFF. The CDR3 DNA reads TGTGCCAGCAGCCCTCGGGGGGGCCCCAGCGCCACTGAAGCTTTCTTT.

The chain employs TRBV9 and TRBJ1-5, with D perhaps TRBD1 (5 bases). This CDR3 has 13 amino acids. V lost 3 bases, J lost 8 bases, and 12 bases lay in between. Germline CDR1 SGDLS, CDR2 YYNGEE. The CDR3 region has the DNA TGTGCCAGCAGCGGAGACCCCAGGGAGCCCCAGCATTTT. Amino acid sequence: CASSGDPREPQHF.

The rearrangement uses TRBV29-1 and TRBJ2-7; TRBD2 might be the D (6 bases). The CDR3 has 14 residues. Germline values: CDR1 SQVTM, CDR2 ANQGSEA. V lost 3 bases and J 6 bases, leaving 18 bases between the germline ends. CDR3 sequence: CSVEEGPPVGEQYF. CDR3 nucleotides: TGCAGCGTTGAGGAGGGACCTCCGGTAGGCGAGCAGTACTTC.

This sequence joins TRBV21-1 and TRBJ1-5. TRBV21-1 is a listed pseudogene. The CDR3 length is 17 residues. The DNA for the CDR3 is TGTGCCAGCAGCAAAGCTGGGGGGGGGCTGAGCAATCAGCCCCAGCATTTT. Protein sequence: CASSKAGGGLSNQPQHF.

The rearrangement joins TRBV19 to TRBJ2-3; the match to TRBD2 covers 9 bases. CDR1 LNHDA and CDR2 SQIVND come from the germline V gene (reference sequence). The J segment lost 6 bases and the V segment lost 3 bases, leaving 10 bases of the junction unmatched. The CDR3 consists of 16 residues. The CDR3 sequence: CASSIAGGAPPDTQYF. Written as DNA, the CDR3 is TGTGCCAGTAGTATCGCGGGAGGGGCCCCTCCGGATACGCAGTATTTT.

Worth noting for this clone: The sample contains more than one DNA sequence encoding this CDR3. The rearrangement uses TRBV19 and TRBJ1-1; the match to TRBD1 covers 8 bases. CDR3 length equals 14 residues. CDR1 LNHDA and CDR2 SQIVND come from the germline V gene (reference sequence). The V gene end was trimmed by 5 bases and the J gene end by 4 bases; junction bases not matched to a gene: 6. As DNA, the CDR3 is TGTGCCAGTAGTTTACAGGGGGGTGTCACTGAAGCTTTCTTT. Translated: CASSLQGGVTEAFF.

The chain uses TRBV19 and TRBJ1-1, with 7 bases identical to TRBD1. Trimming took 3 bases from V and 2 from J; bases not matched to a gene: 6. The CDR3 sequence is 15 residues long. Germline CDR1 reads LNHDA; CDR2 reads SQIVND (reference sequence). Written as DNA, the CDR3 is TGTGCCAGTAGTATCGGACAGGCAACCAACACTGAAGCTTTCTTT. This translates into CASSIGQATNTEAFF.

The chain carries TRBV4-2 and TRBJ1-1, with D maybe TRBD1 (5 bases). This CDR3 has 14 residues. The ends were cut back, 0 bases at V and 1 base at J, with 6 bases in the middle. Germline CDR1 reads LGHNA; CDR2 reads YNFKEQ. This CDR3 is CASSQDQGNTEAFF. CDR3 DNA: TGTGCCAGCAGCCAAGATCAGGGGAACACTGAAGCTTTCTTT.

The rearrangement links TRBV18 to TRBJ1-4, with D possibly being TRBD1 (5 bases). The V end was cut by 3 bases, the J end by 6 bases, with 8 bases between. The CDR3 is 13 residues long. Germline values: CDR1 KGHSH, CDR2 LQKENI. The CDR3 DNA is TGTGCCAGCTCACCTGGCAGGGATGAAAAACTGTTTTTT. Its protein is CASSPGRDEKLFF.

This sequence joins TRBV28 and TRBJ2-5; maybe TRBD2 (5 bases). CDR3 length: 14 amino acids. The germline V gene encodes CDR1 MDHEN and CDR2 SYDVKM. V was cut by 8 bases and J by 5 bases, with 18 bases left in between. CDR3 nucleotide sequence: TGTGCCAGCGGCCCTGGGGTAGCGTGGGAGACCCAGTACTTC. Translation gives CASGPGVAWETQYF. The complete variable domain, with remaining parts taken from reference TRBV28 and TRBJ2-5, reads DVKVTQSSRYLVKRTGEKVFLECVQDMDHENMFWYRQDPGLGLRLIYFSYDVKMKEKGDIPEGYSVSREKKERFSLILESASTNQTSMYLCASGPGVAWETQYFGPGTRLLVL.

The V and J genes are TRBV5-4 and TRBJ1-2; tentatively, D is TRBD1 (6 bases). Deletions cut 5 bases from V and 3 bases from J, with 20 bases between. Germline-derived CDR1 and CDR2 are SGHNT and YYREEE (reference sequence). The CDR3 consists of 16 residues. The CDR3 DNA follows: TGTGCCAGCAGTTCATGGGGAGGGGGTTGGGACTATGGCTACACCTTC. Translated, it gives CASSSWGGGWDYGYTF. Full variable domain (outside the CDR3, taken from reference TRBV5-4 and TRBJ1-2): ETGVTQSPTHLIKTRGQQVTLRCSSQSGHNTVSWYQQALGQGPQFIFQYYREEENGRGNFPPRFSGLQFPNYSSELNVNALELDDSALYLCASSSWGGGWDYGYTFGSGTRLTVV.

This clone was counted between two and nine times. The chain recombines TRBV6-2 or TRBV6-3 with TRBJ2-2; no clear D. Looked up from germline, CDR1 is MNHEY and CDR2 is SVGEGT. This CDR3 has 13 residues. With 4 bases removed from V and 6 bases from J, the gap between germline ends came to 9 bases. The CDR3 coding sequence is TGTGCCAGCAGTTCTTCCTTCCCCGGGGAGCTGTTTTTT. Protein: CASSSSFPGELFF.

V gene TRBV9 combines with J gene TRBJ1-1; 9 positions match TRBD1. The CDR3 sequence is 14 residues long. V was clipped by 0 bases and J by 4 bases; unmatched bases: 1. Germline CDR1 reads SGDLS; CDR2 reads YYNGEE. CDR3 sequence reads: CASSVGQGGTEAFF. The CDR3 DNA reads TGTGCCAGCAGCGTAGGACAGGGGGGCACTGAAGCTTTCTTT.

The CDR3 protein is CASSPTVGGLGTEAFF. In DNA form, the CDR3 reads TGTGCCAGCTCACCTACAGTAGGGGGCCTCGGGACTGAAGCTTTCTTT. The V and J genes are TRBV18 and TRBJ1-1; 7 positions match TRBD1. Trimming at V came to 3 bases and at J to 5 bases, leaving 12 bases not matched to a gene. From germline, CDR1 is KGHSH and CDR2 LQKENI. CDR3 length: 16 amino acids.

This clone has just one count. This chain uses TRBV5-1 with TRBJ1-1; TRBD1 matches 7 bases. Germline V gene sequence: CDR1 SGHRS, CDR2 YFSETQ. The CDR3 extends over 14 amino acids. With V trimmed by 0 bases and J by 7 bases, 6 bases remained unmatched. This chain's CDR3 is CASSLGVQGIEAFF. CDR3 DNA: TGCGCCAGCAGCTTGGGGGTACAGGGGATTGAAGCTTTCTTT.

This chain links TRBV2 with TRBJ1-6; D is unresolved. The ends were cut back, 8 bases at V and 3 bases at J, with 11 bases in the middle. Germline V gives CDR1 SNHLY, CDR2 FYNNEI. The CDR3 sequence is 14 residues long. Written as DNA, the CDR3 is TGTGCCAGCCATAGCTCCAGCTATAATTCACCCCTCCACTTT. Its protein product is CASHSSSYNSPLHF.

The V gene is TRBV2, the J gene TRBJ1-2; 7 nucleotides match TRBD1. Germline V gives CDR1 SNHLY, CDR2 FYNNEI. This CDR3 is built from 12 residues. Losses at the gene ends were 6 bases for V and 4 bases for J; bases not matched to a gene: 2. Written as DNA, the CDR3 is TGTGCCAGCAGCCGGGACAGCTATGGCTACACCTTC. Protein: CASSRDSYGYTF.

DNA for the CDR3: TGTGCCAGCAGCCCAGGACAGGGGATGGGCAATCAGCCCCAGCATTTT. This gives the protein CASSPGQGMGNQPQHF. The gene calls are TRBV21-1 and TRBJ1-5; the table's D call of TRBD1 was not tested on the DNA. TRBV21-1 is a pseudogene locus. The CDR3 runs 16 residues.

The rearrangement links TRBV4-1 to TRBJ1-1; 7 bases are a match to TRBD1. V lost 8 bases, J lost 4 bases, and 7 bases stayed unmatched. CDR1 and CDR2 from the germline V gene are MGHRA and YSYEKL. The CDR3 consists of 13 residues. The CDR3 bases are TGCGCCAGCCGACCGACAGGGTCCACTGAAGCTTTCTTT. Protein product: CASRPTGSTEAFF.

The chain combines TRBV20-1 with TRBJ1-2; a weak D match, TRBD1 (6 bases). This CDR3 is 12 amino acids long. CDR1 is DFQATT and CDR2 is SNEGSKA in the germline V gene (reference sequence). V lost 3 bases to trimming and J lost 3 bases, with 8 bases between them. The CDR3 sequence is CSASKGDYGYTF. The CDR3 DNA sequence: TGCAGTGCTAGTAAGGGGGACTATGGCTACACCTTC.

The chain links TRBV19 to TRBJ1-2; 8 bases align to TRBD1. The CDR3 length is 17 residues. Trimming removed 3 bases from V and 0 bases from J; junction bases left unmatched: 9. Germline V CDR1 and CDR2: LNHDA, SQIVND (reference sequence). The chain's CDR3 is CASSIGQGYLSNYGYTF. CDR3 nucleotide sequence: TGTGCCAGTAGTATCGGACAGGGATACCTTTCTAACTATGGCTACACCTTC.

The chain joins TRBV1 to TRBJ1-1; the listed D gene, TRBD1, was not tested against the DNA. TRBV1 is marked as a pseudogene. This CDR3 has 24 residues. DNA of the CDR3: TGCACCAGCAGCCAAGATCGTTTAAAGTCCAGATTGGTACATTGGGACAGGGAGGACACTGAAGCTTTCTTT. Its protein product is CTSSQDRLKSRLVHWDREDTEAFF.

The chain couples TRBV7-9 to TRBJ2-5; 9 bases agree with TRBD1. Looked up from germline, CDR1 is SEHNR and CDR2 is FQNEAQ (reference sequence). The trim removed 3 bases at V and 3 bases at J, leaving 5 bases unmatched. The CDR3 has 15 residues. The CDR3 DNA reads as TGTGCCAGCAGCTTGCCCCGGGACAGGGAAGAGACCCAGTACTTC. As protein: CASSLPRDREETQYF.

The rearrangement uses TRBV6-4 and TRBJ2-3; a possible D gene is TRBD1 (5 bases). Trimming pared 4 bases from V and 6 bases from J, leaving 17 bases between. The CDR3 is 15 residues long. From germline, CDR1 is MRHNA and CDR2 SNTAGT. CDR3 bases: TGTGCCAGCAGTGTCCGGGCCTCAGGGTCGGATACGCAGTATTTT. This translates into CASSVRASGSDTQYF.

The genes are TRBV24-1 and TRBJ2-7, with D tentatively TRBD2 (6 bases). The CDR3 runs 15 residues. Germline CDR1 reads KGHDR; CDR2 reads SFDVKD. Trimming pared 2 bases from V and 0 bases from J, leaving 10 bases between. The CDR3 DNA is TGTGCCACCAGTGATTGGGGCGGGGACTCCTACGAGCAGTACTTC. It is translated as CATSDWGGDSYEQYF.

The gene calls are TRBV5-4 and TRBJ2-5; the D is unclear. Germline lookup yields CDR1 SGHNT and CDR2 YYREEE (reference sequence). V shed 4 bases and J shed 3 bases, with 13 bases lying between them. There are 14 residues in the CDR3. The CDR3 DNA is TGTGCCAGCAGCCTCGGCACGGCGGAAGAGACCCAGTACTTC. Translated, it gives CASSLGTAEETQYF.